This T cell receptor (beta chain) was documented in a study of beta chain features in type 1 diabetes. Overall study findings and caveats: More deletions and fewer insertions at VDJ junctions were seen in type 1 diabetes patients. TCRB CDR3s were moderately but significantly shorter in Type 1 diabetes patients in all four CD4+ subsets.

CD45RO/CCR7/CD25/CD127/CD95/CD27 staining was used to isolate CD4+ naive, central memory, regulatory and stem cell-like memory cells by sorting. Since all of the isolated RNA was reverse transcribed, expressed TCRB transcripts were what got sequenced. Repertoires were generated with immunoSEQ multiplex PCR, while TCRdb's copy carries only in-frame clones and drops some. The sample has 150,000 to 180,000 clones; around 10% are singletons. V was clipped by 5 bases and J by 4 bases, with 12 bases between them. The CDR3 contains 15 residues. Per germline, CDR1 SGHTA and CDR2 FQGNSA. Worth noting for this clone: Its antigen is unknown.

Sequenced material: central memory CD4+ T cells from blood. V usage is TRBV7-2 and J usage is TRBJ2-6, with a weak D call TRBD1 (5 bases). This TCR derives from a man aged 25-45 years with type 1 diabetes. CDR3 sequence: CASSPQGTGANVLTF. The CDR3 DNA reads TGTGCCAGCAGCCCGCAGGGAACCGGGGCCAACGTCCTGACTTTC. Combining the CDR3 with reference TRBV7-2 and TRBJ2-6 gives the whole variable domain GAGVSQSPSNKVTEKGKDVELRCDPISGHTALYWYRQSLGQGLEFLIYFQGNSAPDKSGLPSDRFSAERTGGSVSTLTIQRTQQEDSAVYLCASSPQGTGANVLTFGAGSRLTVL.